This T cell receptor (beta chain) appears in the sequencing data of a study of spatial heterogeneity in lung cancer. Study-wide context: Fewer alpha-chain than beta-chain sequences were consistently detected.

The time point is: sample taken at primary tumor resection. Extraction of whole RNA from tumor, nontumor lung or frozen PBMC preceded unsorted sequencing. A total of 72 untreated early-stage non-small cell lung cancer patients served as donors. A distinct unique molecular identifier was carried by each TCR cDNA molecule. Each CDR3 protein gets one entry after TCRdb re-called the 5' RACE reads with MiXCR. The repertoire holds thousands of distinct CDR3 sequences, 15% to 20% seen once, with 20% to 25% in the top ten. By share, this clonotype counts as medium-sized. This beta chain appears as a stray read in a library generated for alpha chains; its size is not informative. The CDR3 sequence is 13 residues long. Germline V gives CDR1 SGHRS, CDR2 YFSETQ. The V end lost 5 bases, the J end lost 4 bases, and 12 bases lay between the germline ends.

The sample here was normal lung tissue next to the tumor, taken at surgery. This clonotype originated in a male donor with early-stage non-small cell lung cancer. This chain connects TRBV5-1 to TRBJ1-1; a possible D gene is TRBD1 (6 bases). In DNA form, the CDR3 reads TGCGCCAGCAGTGCAGGGGCGCCCACTGAAGCTTTCTTT. As protein: CASSAGAPTEAFF.